The clone carrying this TCR beta chain appeared many times. What it binds is unknown. CDR1 and CDR2 from the germline V gene are SGHDN and FVKESK. Trimming removed 0 bases from V and 13 bases from J, with 10 bases in between. The CDR3 runs to 12 residues. The authors incorporated unique molecular identifiers into the TCR beta cDNA libraries. With about 0.95 to 10 million T cells as the source, a few hundred thousand cDNA molecules resulted. TCRdb re-analysed the PCR reads in MiXCR, keeping a single row per CDR3 protein. This sample yields approximately 630,000 distinct CDR3 sequences, of which around 64% are seen a single time; around 10% belongs to the top ten. This sample stems from a study of post-analysis software for immune sequencing data. As for the study in general: There were relapsing-remitting, secondary progressive and progressive-relapsing multiple sclerosis among the disease courses included. Findings and caveats of the study: Diversity measured as normalized Chao1 was significantly lower in multiple sclerosis patients than in controls. Patients carried roughly five TRBV segments more frequently than controls did, and TRBV5-6, TRBV5-1 and TRBV20-1 were among them.

This sequence joins TRBV14 and TRBJ2-1; D assignment may be TRBD1 or TRBD2 (5 bases each). Sequenced sample: blood. The TCR comes from a girl aged 2 to 9 with multiple sclerosis. CDR3 sequence (DNA): TGTGCCAGCAGCCAAGATAGAAGGGACCAGTTCTTC. This translates into CASSQDRRDQFF.